Presented here are 23 T cell receptor beta chains from one specimen sequenced in a study of blood T cell repertoires in COVID-19. Data came from immunoSEQ multiplex PCR; TCRdb stores just in-frame clones and leaves some out. The table lists a few hundred thousand clones, about 90% of them singletons. Sequencing was carried out using PBMCs or T cells enriched from blood (not recorded which). The receptors shown here come from a woman in her 30s who had recovered from COVID-19.

The rearrangement links TRBV12-3 or TRBV12-4 to TRBJ1-4; D is ambiguous. CDR3 size: 13 residues. With 8 bases removed from V and 8 bases from J, the gap between germline ends came to 15 bases. This CDR3 is CASRGGLGEKLFF. Written as DNA, the CDR3 is TGTGCCAGCCGGGGAGGGCTAGGGGAAAAACTGTTTTTT.

The chain links TRBV27 to TRBJ2-7; 10 nucleotides agree with TRBD2. The CDR3 is 16 amino acids. CDR1 MNHEY and CDR2 SMNVEV come from the germline V gene (reference sequence). Trimming removed 1 base from V and 6 bases from J; junction bases left unmatched: 9. The CDR3 reads CASSLLSGRAASEQYF. The CDR3 DNA follows: TGTGCCAGCAGTTTATTAAGCGGGAGGGCCGCCAGCGAGCAGTACTTC.

CDR3 protein: CASSLGLAGGTGELFF. CDR3 nucleotides: TGTGCCAGCAGCTTGGGGTTAGCGGGAGGGACCGGGGAGCTGTTTTTT. This rearrangement joins TRBV7-2 to TRBJ2-2, with TRBD2 matching over 11 bases. The CDR3 has 16 amino acids. J was trimmed by 5 bases and V by 3 bases; bases with no gene match: 5. Germline CDR1 reads SGHTA; CDR2 reads FQGNSA. Looking up the rest from reference TRBV7-2 and TRBJ2-2 gives the full variable domain: GAGVSQSPSNKVTEKGKDVELRCDPISGHTALYWYRQSLGQGLEFLIYFQGNSAPDKSGLPSDRFSAERTGGSVSTLTIQRTQQEDSAVYLCASSLGLAGGTGELFFGEGSRLTVL.

This chain's CDR3 is CASSVLDRGGIQYF. For the CDR3, the DNA is TGTGCCAGCAGCGTCCTCGACAGGGGTGGCATTCAGTACTTC. V is TRBV9 and J is TRBJ2-4, with TRBD1 matching over 8 bases. The length of the CDR3 is 14 residues. V was clipped by 2 bases and J by 9 bases; unmatched bases: 7. The germline V gene encodes CDR1 SGDLS and CDR2 YYNGEE.

The chain joins TRBV7-9 to TRBJ1-2, with 8 bases matching TRBD1. J lost 4 bases, V lost 8 bases, and 3 bases had no gene match. The germline CDR1 and CDR2 sequences are SEHNR and FQNEAQ (reference sequence). The CDR3 is 12 residues long. The CDR3 coding sequence is TGTGCCAGCCGCACAGGGGGCTATGGCTACACCTTC. It translates to CASRTGGYGYTF.

The V call is TRBV4-2, the J call TRBJ2-7, with a weak D call TRBD2 (5 bases). The V end lost 1 base, the J end lost 0 bases, and 16 bases lay between the germline ends. CDR1 and CDR2 from the germline V gene are LGHNA and YNFKEQ. This CDR3 has 17 residues. The CDR3 bases are TGTGCCAGCAGCCAAGTGGCGGGCAGAACAAGCTCCTACGAGCAGTACTTC. It translates to CASSQVAGRTSSYEQYF.

The chain combines TRBV27 with TRBJ2-3; D is possibly TRBD1 (5 bases). The CDR3 covers 14 residues. Germline assignment: CDR1 MNHEY and CDR2 SMNVEV (reference sequence). Trimming cost V 1 base and J 3 bases, with 8 bases left between them. CDR3 in amino acids: CASSLFAGTDTQYF. CDR3 DNA sequence: TGTGCCAGCAGTTTATTCGCAGGGACAGATACGCAGTATTTT.

This clone occurred once. The chain carries TRBV27 and TRBJ2-3; D is perhaps TRBD2 (6 bases). Germline-derived CDR1 and CDR2 are MNHEY and SMNVEV (reference sequence). This CDR3 region has 15 residues. V lost 3 bases and J lost 5, with 15 bases in between. The CDR3 DNA sequence: TGTGCCAGCAGTTTCTCCGGGAGAGTGGAAGATACGCAGTATTTT. It codes for CASSFSGRVEDTQYF.

The V call is TRBV5-1, the J call TRBJ1-1, with TRBD1 matching 7 bases. The CDR3 runs 13 residues. V trimming: 4 bases; J trimming: 4 bases; junction bases outside the gene matches: 4. Germline assignment: CDR1 SGHRS and CDR2 YFSETQ. DNA of the CDR3: TGCGCCAGCAGCGGGGGGACAGCCACTGAAGCTTTCTTT. Translation: CASSGGTATEAFF.

This clone was counted a single time. The chain carries TRBV4-2 and TRBJ1-1; no clear D. CDR3 length: 15 amino acids. Trimming pared 8 bases from V and 1 base from J, leaving 17 bases between. Per the germline V gene, CDR1 is LGHNA and CDR2 is YNFKEQ. The CDR3 DNA reads as TGTGCCAGCGGGCGAATCGGGGAGTCGAACACTGAAGCTTTCTTT. The encoded protein is CASGRIGESNTEAFF.

The rearrangement uses TRBV11-2 and TRBJ2-3, with TRBD2 matching 14 bases. The CDR3 length is 17 residues. The junction had 6 bases not matched to a gene; V was cut back by 5 bases and J by 2 bases. CDR1 is SGHAT and CDR2 is FQNNGV in the germline V gene. The CDR3 DNA sequence: TGTGCCAGCAGCCGAAGACTAGCGGGGGGGTACACAGATACGCAGTATTTT. Its protein is CASSRRLAGGYTDTQYF.

The chain employs TRBV25-1 and TRBJ1-4; D might be TRBD1 (5 bases). The CDR3 consists of 15 residues. Trimming took off 4 bases at V and 3 bases at J, with 12 bases between the two ends. CDR1 and CDR2 (germline): MGHDK, SYGVNS. Written as DNA, the CDR3 is TGTGCCAGCAGTGGTGCCAGGGTGCCTAATGAAAAACTGTTTTTT. This encodes CASSGARVPNEKLFF.

V is TRBV2 and J is TRBJ2-7; a possible D gene is TRBD2 (5 bases). The germline CDR1 and CDR2 sequences are SNHLY and FYNNEI. The CDR3 totals 16 residues. The germline V and J ends were trimmed by 1 base and 3 bases, with 16 bases remaining between them. The CDR3 loop reads CASSEGGLAHSYEQYF. Here the CDR3 DNA reads TGTGCCAGCAGTGAAGGAGGGCTGGCCCACAGCTACGAGCAGTACTTC. Looking up the rest from reference TRBV2 and TRBJ2-7 gives the full variable domain: EPEVTQTPSHQVTQMGQEVILRCVPISNHLYFYWYRQILGQKVEFLVSFYNNEISEKSEIFDDQFSVERPDGSNFTLKIRSTKLEDSAMYFCASSEGGLAHSYEQYFGPGTRLTVT.

CDR3 loop: CASSNTGRVAYEQYF. CDR3 coding DNA: TGTGCCAGCAGTAACACGGGGAGGGTAGCCTACGAGCAGTACTTC. This chain uses TRBV6-5 with TRBJ2-7, with 7 bases matching TRBD2. CDR3 length: 15 residues. The V segment lost 5 bases and the J segment 2 bases; nucleotides outside the gene matches: 9. In germline, CDR1 is MNHEY, CDR2 SVGAGI.

This clone was counted a single time. The chain recombines TRBV11-2 with TRBJ2-7; 10 nucleotides line up with TRBD2. Germline trimming cut 5 bases from V and 12 bases from J; bases unmatched to any gene: 4. The CDR3 has 11 residues. Germline V gene sequence: CDR1 SGHAT, CDR2 FQNNGV. The CDR3 region is CASSLAGDAYF. For the CDR3, the DNA is TGTGCCAGCAGCCTAGCGGGAGACGCGTACTTC.

V gene TRBV5-1 combines with J gene TRBJ2-7, with 14 bases lining up with TRBD2. Trimming cost V 1 base and J 5 bases; bases outside gene matches: 2. The CDR3 spans 15 residues. Germline V gives CDR1 SGHRS, CDR2 YFSETQ. The DNA of the CDR3 is TGCGCCAGCAGCTTGTGGACTAGCGGGGGGAACGAGCAGTACTTC. This gives the protein CASSLWTSGGNEQYF. Together with reference TRBV5-1 and TRBJ2-7, the CDR3 gives the full variable domain: KAGVTQTPRYLIKTRGQQVTLSCSPISGHRSVSWYQQTPGQGLQFLFEYFSETQRNKGNFPGRFSGRQFSNSRSEMNVSTLELGDSALYLCASSLWTSGGNEQYFGPGTRLTVT.

This chain joins TRBV9 and TRBJ1-1; the D gene is possibly TRBD1 (5 bases). This CDR3 spans 15 amino acids. Looked up from germline, CDR1 is SGDLS and CDR2 is YYNGEE. V was pared by 1 base and J by 1 base, with 11 bases between. Written as DNA, the CDR3 is TGTGCCAGCAGCGTATGGGGGGACTGGAACACTGAAGCTTTCTTT. This encodes CASSVWGDWNTEAFF.

V and J are TRBV3-1 (or the pseudogene TRBV3-2) and TRBJ1-2, with D possibly TRBD1 on 5 matching bases. Germline V lookup: CDR1 LGHDT, CDR2 YNNKEL (reference sequence). The CDR3 has 13 residues. V shed 5 bases and J shed 8 bases, with 15 bases lying between them. The CDR3 loop is CASSSDSHGGYTF. CDR3 coding DNA: TGTGCCAGCAGCAGCGACAGTCATGGGGGCTACACCTTC.

Comments on this clone: Other nucleotide sequences in the sample specify the same CDR3. The J gene is TRBJ1-1, the V gene TRBV7-2; D gene unclear. The CDR3 length is 14 residues. V lost 1 base to trimming and J lost 1 base, with 7 bases between them. The germline V gene has CDR1 SGHTA and CDR2 FQGNSA. The DNA for the CDR3 is TGTGCCAGCAGCTTAGGCCCGGGGAACACTGAAGCTTTCTTT. Its protein is CASSLGPGNTEAFF.

The V gene is TRBV2, the J gene TRBJ2-5, with a weak D call TRBD1 (5 bases). Between the trimmed V and J ends, which lost 0 bases and 5 bases, there was a span of 10 bases. The germline CDR1 and CDR2 sequences are SNHLY and FYNNEI. This CDR3 region has 14 residues. The DNA for the CDR3 is TGTGCCAGCAGTGAAGCGCAGGGAACGGAGACCCAGTACTTC. Translated: CASSEAQGTETQYF.

A note on this clone: Other nucleotide sequences from this sample produce the same CDR3. The chain uses TRBV11-3 and TRBJ2-2; tentatively, D is TRBD1 (6 bases). Germline V gene data show CDR1 as SGHNT and CDR2 as YENEEA. The CDR3 is made up of 12 amino acids. V lost 8 bases and J 4 bases, leaving 8 bases between the germline ends. CDR3 sequence reads: CASSRGTGELFF. CDR3 nucleotides: TGTGCCAGCTCCAGGGGCACCGGGGAGCTGTTTTTT.

This clone was recorded a few times. V gene TRBV15 combines with J gene TRBJ2-2, with D maybe TRBD1 (6 bases). The CDR3 contains 15 residues. Deletions cut 6 bases from V and 2 bases from J, with 13 bases between. The V gene's germline CDR1 is LNHNV and CDR2 YYDKDF (reference sequence). The CDR3 nucleotides are TGTGCCACCAGGGTGGGACACTTCAACACCGGGGAGCTGTTTTTT. Its translation: CATRVGHFNTGELFF.

The chain uses TRBV12-3 or TRBV12-4 and TRBJ2-2; D unresolved. The V end was cut by 3 bases, the J end by 6 bases, with 8 bases between. The CDR3 has 13 residues. The CDR3 DNA reads TGTGCCAGCAGTTTTGTATCGGCCGGGGAGCTGTTTTTT. It is translated as CASSFVSAGELFF.